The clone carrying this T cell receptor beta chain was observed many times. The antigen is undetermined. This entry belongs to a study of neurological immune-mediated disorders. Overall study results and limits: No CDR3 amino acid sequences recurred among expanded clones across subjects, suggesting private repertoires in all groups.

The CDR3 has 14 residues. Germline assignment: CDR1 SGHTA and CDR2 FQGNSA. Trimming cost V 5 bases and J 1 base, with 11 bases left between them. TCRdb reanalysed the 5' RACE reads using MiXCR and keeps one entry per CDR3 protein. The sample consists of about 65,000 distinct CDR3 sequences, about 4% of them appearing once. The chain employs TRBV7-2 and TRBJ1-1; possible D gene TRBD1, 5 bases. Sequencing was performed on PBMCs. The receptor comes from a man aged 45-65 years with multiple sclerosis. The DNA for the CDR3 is TGTGCCAGCAGCCCCACGAGGGGGAACACTGAAGCTTTCTTT. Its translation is CASSPTRGNTEAFF.